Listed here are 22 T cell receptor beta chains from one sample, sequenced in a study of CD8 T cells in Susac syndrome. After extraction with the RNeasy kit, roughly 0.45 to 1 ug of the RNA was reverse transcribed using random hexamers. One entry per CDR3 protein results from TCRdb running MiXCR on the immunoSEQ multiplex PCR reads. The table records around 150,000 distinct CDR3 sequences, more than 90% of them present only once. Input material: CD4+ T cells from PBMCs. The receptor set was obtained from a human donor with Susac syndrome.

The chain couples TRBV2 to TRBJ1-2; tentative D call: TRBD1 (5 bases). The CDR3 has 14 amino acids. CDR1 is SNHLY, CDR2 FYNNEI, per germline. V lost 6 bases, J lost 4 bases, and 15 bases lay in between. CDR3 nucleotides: TGTGCCAGCAGGAGCGACAGCAGGAGCTATGGCTACACCTTC. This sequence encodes CASRSDSRSYGYTF.

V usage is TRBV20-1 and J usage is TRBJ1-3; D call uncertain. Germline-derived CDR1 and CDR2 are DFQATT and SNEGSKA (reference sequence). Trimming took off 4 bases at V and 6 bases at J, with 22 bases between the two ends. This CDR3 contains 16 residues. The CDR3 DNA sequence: TGCAGTGCTACTGACGGGAGGACTACTGTTTCAAACACCATATATTTT. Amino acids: CSATDGRTTVSNTIYF.

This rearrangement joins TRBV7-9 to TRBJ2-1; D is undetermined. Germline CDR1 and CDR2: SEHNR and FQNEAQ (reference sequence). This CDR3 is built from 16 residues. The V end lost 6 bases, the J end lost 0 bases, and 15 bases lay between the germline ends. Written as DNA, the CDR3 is TGTGCCAGCAGGGGAAAAGACCTAAGCTCCTACAATGAGCAGTTCTTC. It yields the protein CASRGKDLSSYNEQFF. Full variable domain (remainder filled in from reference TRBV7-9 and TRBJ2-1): DTGVSQNPRHKITKRGQNVTFRCDPISEHNRLYWYRQTLGQGPEFLTYFQNEAQLEKSRLLSDRFSAERPKGSFSTLEIQRTEQGDSAMYLCASRGKDLSSYNEQFFGPGTRLTVL.

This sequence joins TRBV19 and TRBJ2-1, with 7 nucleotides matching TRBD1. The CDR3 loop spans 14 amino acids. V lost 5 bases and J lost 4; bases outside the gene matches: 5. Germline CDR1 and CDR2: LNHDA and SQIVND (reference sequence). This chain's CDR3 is CASSPDRVYNEQFF. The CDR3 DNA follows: TGTGCCAGTAGTCCTGACAGGGTTTACAATGAGCAGTTCTTC.

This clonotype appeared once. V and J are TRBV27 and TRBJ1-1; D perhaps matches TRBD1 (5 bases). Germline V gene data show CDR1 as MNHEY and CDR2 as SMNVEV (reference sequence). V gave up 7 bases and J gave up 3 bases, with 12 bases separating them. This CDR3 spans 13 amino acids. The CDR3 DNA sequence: TGTGCCAGCACCAGGGAGGGTCACACTGAAGCTTTCTTT. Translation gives CASTREGHTEAFF.

CDR3 amino acids: CASSQQGDTEAFF. CDR3 in DNA: TGTGCCAGCAGCCAACAGGGGGACACTGAAGCTTTCTTT. The gene calls are TRBV14 and TRBJ1-1, with 7 nucleotides matching TRBD1. This CDR3 is built from 13 residues. The trim removed 2 bases at V and 3 bases at J, leaving 0 bases unmatched. Germline CDR1 and CDR2: SGHDN and FVKESK.

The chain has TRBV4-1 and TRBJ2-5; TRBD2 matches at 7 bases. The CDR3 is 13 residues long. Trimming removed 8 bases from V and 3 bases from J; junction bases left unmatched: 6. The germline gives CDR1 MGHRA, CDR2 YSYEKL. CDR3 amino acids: CASAAGRKETQYF. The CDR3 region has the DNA TGCGCCAGCGCAGCGGGAAGAAAAGAGACCCAGTACTTC.

Written as DNA, the CDR3 is TGTGCCAGCAGCTTGGGAGCGGGGGCTTCAAACACCGGGGAGCTGTTTTTT. Its protein product is CASSLGAGASNTGELFF. The gene calls are TRBV5-4 and TRBJ2-2, with 8 bases matching TRBD2. This CDR3 is 17 amino acids long. Trimming cost V 0 bases and J 2 bases; bases outside gene matches: 6. CDR1 and CDR2 from the germline V gene are SGHNT and YYREEE (reference sequence).

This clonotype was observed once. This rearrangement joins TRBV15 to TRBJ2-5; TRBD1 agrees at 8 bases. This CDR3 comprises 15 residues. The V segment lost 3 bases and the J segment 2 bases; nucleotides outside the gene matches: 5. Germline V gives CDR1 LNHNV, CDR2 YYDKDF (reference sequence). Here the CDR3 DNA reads TGTGCCACCAGCAGCCTCAGGGGGCCACAAGAGACCCAGTACTTC. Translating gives CATSSLRGPQETQYF.

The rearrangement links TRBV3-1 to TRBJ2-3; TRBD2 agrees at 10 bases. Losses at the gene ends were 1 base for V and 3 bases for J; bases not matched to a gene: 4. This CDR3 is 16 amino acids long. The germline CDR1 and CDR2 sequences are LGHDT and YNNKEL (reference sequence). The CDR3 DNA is TGTGCCAGCAGCCAAGTCAGCGGGGGGGCGACAGATACGCAGTATTTT. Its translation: CASSQVSGGATDTQYF.

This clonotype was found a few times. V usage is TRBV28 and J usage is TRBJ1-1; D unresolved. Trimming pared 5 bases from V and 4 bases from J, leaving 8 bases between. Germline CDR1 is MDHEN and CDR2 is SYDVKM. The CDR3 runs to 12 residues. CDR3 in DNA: TGTGCCAGCAGTCTCTTGGGCACTGAAGCTTTCTTT. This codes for CASSLLGTEAFF. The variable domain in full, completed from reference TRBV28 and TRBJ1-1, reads DVKVTQSSRYLVKRTGEKVFLECVQDMDHENMFWYRQDPGLGLRLIYFSYDVKMKEKGDIPEGYSVSREKKERFSLILESASTNQTSMYLCASSLLGTEAFFGQGTRLTVV.

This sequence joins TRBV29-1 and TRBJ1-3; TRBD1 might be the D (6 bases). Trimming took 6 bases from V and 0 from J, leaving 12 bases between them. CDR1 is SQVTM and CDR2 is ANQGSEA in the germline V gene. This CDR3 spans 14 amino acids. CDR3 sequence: CSVWGGLSGNTIYF. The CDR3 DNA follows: TGCAGCGTATGGGGGGGCCTCTCTGGAAACACCATATATTTT. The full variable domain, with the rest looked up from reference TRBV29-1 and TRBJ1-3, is SAVISQKPSRDICQRGTSLTIQCQVDSQVTMMFWYRQQPGQSLTLIATANQGSEATYESGFVIDKFPISRPNLTFSTLTVSNMSPEDSSIYLCSVWGGLSGNTIYFGEGSWLTVV.

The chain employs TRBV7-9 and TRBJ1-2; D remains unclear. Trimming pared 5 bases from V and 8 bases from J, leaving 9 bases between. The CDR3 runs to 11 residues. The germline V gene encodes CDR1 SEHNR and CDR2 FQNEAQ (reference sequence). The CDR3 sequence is CASSLLQGYTF. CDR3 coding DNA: TGTGCCAGCAGCCTGTTACAGGGCTACACCTTC.

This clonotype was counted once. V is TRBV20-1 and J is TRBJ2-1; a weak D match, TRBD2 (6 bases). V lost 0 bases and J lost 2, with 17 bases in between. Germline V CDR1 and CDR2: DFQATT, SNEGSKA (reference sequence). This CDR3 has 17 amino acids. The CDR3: CSARDPSRAGPYNEQFF. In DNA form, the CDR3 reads TGCAGTGCTAGAGACCCCTCTCGCGCGGGACCCTACAATGAGCAGTTCTTC.

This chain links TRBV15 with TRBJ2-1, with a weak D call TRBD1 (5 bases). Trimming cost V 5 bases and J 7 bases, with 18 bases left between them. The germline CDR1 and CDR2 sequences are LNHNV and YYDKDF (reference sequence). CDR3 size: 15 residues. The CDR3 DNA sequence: TGTGCCACCAGCCGGAAAGGGGCTCCCAGGAATGAGCAGTTCTTC. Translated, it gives CATSRKGAPRNEQFF.

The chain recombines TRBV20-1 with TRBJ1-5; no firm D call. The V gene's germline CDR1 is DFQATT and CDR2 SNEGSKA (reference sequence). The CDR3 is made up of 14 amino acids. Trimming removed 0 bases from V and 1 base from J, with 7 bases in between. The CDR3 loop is CSARDSRSNQPQHF. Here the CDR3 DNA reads TGCAGTGCTAGAGATTCGAGGAGCAATCAGCCCCAGCATTTT.

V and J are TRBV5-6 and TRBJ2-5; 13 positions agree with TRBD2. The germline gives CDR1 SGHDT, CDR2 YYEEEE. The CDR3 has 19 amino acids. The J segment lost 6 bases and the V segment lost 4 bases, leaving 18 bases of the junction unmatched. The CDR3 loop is CASSPREGWGLAGSKTQYF. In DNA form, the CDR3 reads TGTGCCAGCAGCCCAAGGGAGGGGTGGGGACTAGCGGGATCGAAGACCCAGTACTTC.

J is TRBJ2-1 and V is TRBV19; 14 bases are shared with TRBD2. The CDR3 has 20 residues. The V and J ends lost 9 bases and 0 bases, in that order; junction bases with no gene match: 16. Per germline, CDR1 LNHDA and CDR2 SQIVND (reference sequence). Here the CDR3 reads CASARGTSGSPTSSYNEQFF. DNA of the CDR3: TGTGCCAGCGCCAGAGGGACTAGCGGGAGTCCAACCAGCTCCTACAATGAGCAGTTCTTC.

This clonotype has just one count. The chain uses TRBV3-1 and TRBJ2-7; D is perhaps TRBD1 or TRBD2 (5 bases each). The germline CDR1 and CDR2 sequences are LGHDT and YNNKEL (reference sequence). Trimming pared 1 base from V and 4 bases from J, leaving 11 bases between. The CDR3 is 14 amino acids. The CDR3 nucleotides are TGTGCCAGCAGCCAAGGAGGGACGGGGTACGAGCAGTACTTC. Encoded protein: CASSQGGTGYEQYF.

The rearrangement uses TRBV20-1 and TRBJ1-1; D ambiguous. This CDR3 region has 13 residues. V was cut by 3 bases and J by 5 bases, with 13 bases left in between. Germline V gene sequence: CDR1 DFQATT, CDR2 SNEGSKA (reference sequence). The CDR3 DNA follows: TGCAGTGCTAGGTCGGCTAGCGGGACTGAAGCTTTCTTT. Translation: CSARSASGTEAFF.

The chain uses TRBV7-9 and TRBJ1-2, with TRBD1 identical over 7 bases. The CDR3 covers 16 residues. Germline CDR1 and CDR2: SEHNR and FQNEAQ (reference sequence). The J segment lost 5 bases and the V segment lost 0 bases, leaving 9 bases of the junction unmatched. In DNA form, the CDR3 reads TGTGCCAGCAGCTTAGCACCGCCGGGACAGAGTTATGGCTACACCTTC. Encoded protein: CASSLAPPGQSYGYTF.

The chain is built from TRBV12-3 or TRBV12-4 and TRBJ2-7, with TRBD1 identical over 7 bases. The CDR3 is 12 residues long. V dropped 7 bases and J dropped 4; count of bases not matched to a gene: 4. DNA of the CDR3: TGTGCCAGCATGACAGGGCGATACGAGCAGTACTTC. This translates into CASMTGRYEQYF.